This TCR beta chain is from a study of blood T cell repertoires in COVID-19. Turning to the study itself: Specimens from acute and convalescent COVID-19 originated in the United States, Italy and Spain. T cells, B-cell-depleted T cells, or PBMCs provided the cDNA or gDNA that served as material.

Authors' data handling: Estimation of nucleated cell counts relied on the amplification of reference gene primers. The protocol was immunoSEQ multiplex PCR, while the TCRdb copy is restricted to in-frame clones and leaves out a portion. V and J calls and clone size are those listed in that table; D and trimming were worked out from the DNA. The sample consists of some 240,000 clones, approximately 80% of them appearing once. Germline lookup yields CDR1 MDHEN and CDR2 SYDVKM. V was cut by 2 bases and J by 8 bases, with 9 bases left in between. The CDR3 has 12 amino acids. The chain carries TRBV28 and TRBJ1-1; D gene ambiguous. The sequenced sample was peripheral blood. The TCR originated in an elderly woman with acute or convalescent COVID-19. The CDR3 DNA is TGTGCCAGCAGTTTAGGAGGACTCGAAGCTTTCTTT. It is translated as CASSLGGLEAFF.